This note documents a single T cell receptor (beta chain) sequence. This table comes from immunoSEQ multiplex PCR, and its TCRdb copy is limited to in-frame clones, with some not included. The sample holds some 130,000 clones, 70% to 90% seen once. V lost 3 bases and J 9 bases, leaving 13 bases between the germline ends. Germline loops: CDR1 ENHRY, CDR2 SYGVKD. This CDR3 has 13 residues. These data originate in a study of T cell responses to AZD1222 COVID-19 vaccine. V is TRBV10-3 and J is TRBJ2-3; no clear D gene. The specimen was peripheral blood, collected on day 0 of AZD1222 vaccination. The TCR originated in an adult in good health. In nucleotides, the CDR3 is TGTGCCATCAGTGAACTCCCCGTAGTCACGCAGTATTTT. It codes for CAISELPVVTQYF.